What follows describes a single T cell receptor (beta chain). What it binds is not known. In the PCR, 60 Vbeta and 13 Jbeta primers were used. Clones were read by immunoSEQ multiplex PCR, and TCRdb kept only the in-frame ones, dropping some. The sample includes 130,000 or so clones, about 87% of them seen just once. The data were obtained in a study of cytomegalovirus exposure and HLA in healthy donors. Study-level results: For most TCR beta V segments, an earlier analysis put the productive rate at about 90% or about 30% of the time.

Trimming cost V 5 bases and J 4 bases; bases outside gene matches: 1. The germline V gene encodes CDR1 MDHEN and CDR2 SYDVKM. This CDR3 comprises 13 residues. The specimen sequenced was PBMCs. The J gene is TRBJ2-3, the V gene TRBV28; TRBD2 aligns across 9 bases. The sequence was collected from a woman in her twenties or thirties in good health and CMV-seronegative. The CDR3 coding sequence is TGTGCCAGCAGTAGGACTAGCGCAGATACGCAGTATTTT. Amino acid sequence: CASSRTSADTQYF.